The rows below give T cell receptor beta chains drawn from one sample of a study of blood T cell repertoires in COVID-19. TCRdb's table, derived via immunoSEQ multiplex PCR, lists solely in-frame clones and lacks some. The repertoire holds 250,000 to 300,000 clones, with 85% to 90% as singletons. Sequenced: peripheral blood. These TCRs come from a woman aged 60-75 years with COVID-19, enrolled during active disease. CDR3s leave out the opening cysteine and the closing phenylalanine or tryptophan. Each record gives: J gene, D gene, V gene, CDR3 protein. D genes are given only for firm matches.

TRBJ1-1	.	TRBV7-8	ASSLEVGGMNTEAF
TRBJ1-1	.	TRBV5-8	ASSSPLEGRGTEAF
TRBJ1-5	TRBD1	TRBV6-6	ASSLSGTGGLSQPQH
TRBJ2-7	TRBD2	TRBV7-2	ASTPFAGGTYEQY
TRBJ1-4	.	TRBV19	ASSIAWAEKLF
TRBJ2-2	TRBD2	TRBV5-6	ASRPGLAGVTGELF
TRBJ2-5	.	TRBV5-1	ASSLNGQETQY
TRBJ1-2	.	TRBV6-5	ASSLTGAFYGYT
TRBJ2-3	TRBD2	TRBV4-1	ASSQVRGGTDTQY
TRBJ2-7	TRBD1	TRBV3-1/TRBV3-2	ASSQDVWDSYEQY
TRBJ2-1	TRBD2	TRBV7-2	ASSRGAGAGGGNEQF
TRBJ1-1	TRBD1	TRBV3-1/TRBV3-2	ASSERTGGGGAF
TRBJ2-3	.	TRBV7-8	ASSSPAATTDTQY
TRBJ1-1	.	TRBV4-1	ASSHPGGGTEAF
TRBJ1-2	.	TRBV4-3	ASSQDRLPNYGYT
TRBJ1-3	.	TRBV29-1	SVENRVGNTIY
TRBJ1-4	TRBD1	TRBV18	ASSPETGWNVKLF
TRBJ1-3	.	TRBV5-6	ASSSRGFGNTIY
TRBJ1-1	.	TRBV18	ASSPPAPGGYTEAF
TRBJ2-2	.	TRBV13	ASSLMSEEGELF
TRBJ1-2	.	TRBV12-3/TRBV12-4	ASSLGAWYT
TRBJ1-1	TRBD1	TRBV5-1	ATNPGTGVRTAF
TRBJ1-1	TRBD1	TRBV19	ASSQTYRGREAF
TRBJ1-2	.	TRBV7-2	ASSLLGAGPYGYT